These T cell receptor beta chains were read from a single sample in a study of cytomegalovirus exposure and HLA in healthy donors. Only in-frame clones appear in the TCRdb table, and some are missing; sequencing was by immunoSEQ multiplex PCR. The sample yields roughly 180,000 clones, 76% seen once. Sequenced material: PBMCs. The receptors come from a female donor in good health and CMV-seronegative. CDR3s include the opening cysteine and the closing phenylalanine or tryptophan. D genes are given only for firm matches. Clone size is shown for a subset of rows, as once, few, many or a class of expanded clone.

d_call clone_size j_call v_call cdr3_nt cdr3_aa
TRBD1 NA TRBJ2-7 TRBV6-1 TGTGCCAGCCGGGACAGGGCCTACGAGCAGTACTTC CASRDRAYEQYF
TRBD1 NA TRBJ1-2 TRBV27 TGTGCCAGCAGTTCCAGGGGGGTTGGCTACACCTTC CASSSRGVGYTF
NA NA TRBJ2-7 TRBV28 TGTGCCAGCAGACCCCCGGGACAGGGTTTCGGGAGGGCCTCCGAGCAGTACTTC CASRPPGQGFGRASEQYF
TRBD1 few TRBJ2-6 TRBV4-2 TGTGCCAGCAGCTCACAGGGGAGCTCTGGGGCCAACGTCCTGACTTTC CASSSQGSSGANVLTF
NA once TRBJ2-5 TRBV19 TGTGCCAGTAGATCGACAGTCCAAGAGACCCAGTACTTC CASRSTVQETQYF
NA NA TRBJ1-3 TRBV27 TGTGCCAGCAGTTTAAAGGTTGCAGGGAACACCATATATTTT CASSLKVAGNTIYF
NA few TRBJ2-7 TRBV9 TGTGCCAGCAGCGTAGAAGCGAGCTCCTACGAGCAGTACTTC CASSVEASSYEQYF
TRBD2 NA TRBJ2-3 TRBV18 TGTGCCAGCTCACTTCTAGCGGGGGGAGGGACAGATACGCAGTATTTT CASSLLAGGGTDTQYF
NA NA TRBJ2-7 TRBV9 TGTGCCAGCAGCGTAGGTAACAGAAACTACGAGCAGTACTTC CASSVGNRNYEQYF
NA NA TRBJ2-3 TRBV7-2 TGTGCCAGCAGCTCGGGGGGCTCCATTGATACGCAGTATTTT CASSSGGSIDTQYF
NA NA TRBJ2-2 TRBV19 TGTGCCAGTAGTATTCATCTAGCGACGAACACCGGGGAGCTGTTTTTT CASSIHLATNTGELFF
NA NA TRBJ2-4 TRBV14 TGTGCCAGCAGCCAAGAGGCAGGGATAGCCAAAAACAGTCAGTACTTC CASSQEAGIAKNSQYF
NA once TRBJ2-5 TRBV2 TGTGCCAGCAGTGCCTCGACAGGTACCCAAGAGACCCAGTACTTC CASSASTGTQETQYF
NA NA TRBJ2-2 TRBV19 TGTGCCAGTAGTATGCCTAAAGGGGGGGGGCGGCACACCGGGGAGCTGTTTTTT CASSMPKGGGRHTGELFF
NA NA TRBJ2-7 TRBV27 TGTGCCAGCAGTTTAGACACCCCCGTGGGCTACGAGCAGTACTTC CASSLDTPVGYEQYF
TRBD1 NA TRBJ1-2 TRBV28 TGTGCCAGCAGTACCTCCGGGACAGGGGCCTTGGGCTACACCTTC CASSTSGTGALGYTF
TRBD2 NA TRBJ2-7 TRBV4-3 TGCGCCAGCAGCCAAGATCCTAGCGGCTACGAGCAGTACTTC CASSQDPSGYEQYF
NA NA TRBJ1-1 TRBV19 TGTGCCAGTACCACACACACACGGGGGAGCACTGAAGCTTTCTTT CASTTHTRGSTEAFF
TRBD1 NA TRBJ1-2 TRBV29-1 TGCAGCGTTTTACAGGGGACGGGGTATGGCTACACCTTC CSVLQGTGYGYTF
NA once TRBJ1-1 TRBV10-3 TGTGCCATCAGTGACTACCGGGAGGAGAACACTGAAGCTTTCTTT CAISDYREENTEAFF
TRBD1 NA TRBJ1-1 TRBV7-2 TGTGCCAGCAGCTCCCTCGGGACAGGGACGACTGAAGCTTTCTTT CASSSLGTGTTEAFF
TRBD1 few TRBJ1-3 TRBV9 TGTGCCAGCAGCGTAGGGCCGCTAGGGGGCCCTGGAAACACCATATATTTT CASSVGPLGGPGNTIYF
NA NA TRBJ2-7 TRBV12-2 TGTGCAAGTCGCTTAGAATCCCCCCTCCCTCTGCGGGAGAACTACGAGCAGTACTTC CASRLESPLPLRENYEQYF
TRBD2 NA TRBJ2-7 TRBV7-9 TGTGCCAGCAGTTTAGGACTAGCGGGAGACGAGCAGTACTTC CASSLGLAGDEQYF
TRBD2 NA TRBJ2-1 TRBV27 TGTGCCAGCGGGTTGGGACTAGCGGGAGGGTCCTACAATGAGCAGTTCTTC CASGLGLAGGSYNEQFF
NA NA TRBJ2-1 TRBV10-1 TGCGCCAGCAGTTACCGACGGGACAATGAGCAGTTCTTC CASSYRRDNEQFF
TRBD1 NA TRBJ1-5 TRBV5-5 TGTGCCAGCAGCTTTAGGATCCTCGGGACAGGGACAAGCAATCAGCCCCAGCATTTT CASSFRILGTGTSNQPQHF
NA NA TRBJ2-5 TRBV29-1 TGCAGCGTCATAATTGCCCGGGGGATTGGTGAGACCCAGTACTTC CSVIIARGIGETQYF
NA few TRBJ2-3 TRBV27 TGTGCCAGCAGTTTACCAGGGAGGCAACAGGAGCCCCATACGCAGTATTTT CASSLPGRQQEPHTQYF
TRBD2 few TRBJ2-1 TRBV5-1 TGCGCCAGCAGCTTGGCTGTTAGGCTAGCGGGCGGGGGTAACAATGAGCAGTTCTTC CASSLAVRLAGGGNNEQFF
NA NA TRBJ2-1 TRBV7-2 TGTGCCAGCAGCTTAGGGCCAAACAATGAGCAGTTCTTC CASSLGPNNEQFF
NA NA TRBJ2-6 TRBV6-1 TGTGCCAGCAGCTCCTTTTCTGGGGCCAACGTCCTGACTTTC CASSSFSGANVLTF